This T cell receptor (beta chain) was sequenced during a study of shared clonotypes between healthy human individuals. About the study: Aged 18 to 49, the donors were a couple of women and a few men. Each donor had three CD4 naive, three CD4 memory, two CD8 naive and one CD8 memory plate. Study results and caveats: Represented diversity, genetic and exposure-history alike, was limited by few donors.

The V gene's germline CDR1 is MGHRA and CDR2 YSYEKL. The CDR3 loop spans 14 amino acids. V shed 4 bases and J shed 5 bases, with 11 bases lying between them. A remark on this clone: Its matching antigen is unknown. The sample has other DNA sequences that encode this CDR3 too.

Clones were sequenced by immunoSEQ multiplex PCR, and TCRdb holds only the in-frame ones, with some missing. Of 2 million to 3 million clones in the sample, approximately 94% are singletons; the top ten hold about 0.13%. Participating donors were healthy, HIV-negative adults free of recent acute infections or vaccinations. The source is a man between 18 and 35 years old in good health. The sequenced material came from naive CD4+ T cells sorted from blood. Indicated subset: CD45RA+ positively selected. This chain uses TRBV4-1 with TRBJ2-2; D perhaps matches TRBD2 (6 bases). The CDR3 DNA follows: TGCGCCAGCAGCCTTGGAGGGGTTACCGGGGAGCTGTTTTTT. This translates into CASSLGGVTGELFF.